The T cell receptor (beta chain) under discussion was sequenced for a study of blood T cells in healthy people across ages (dated by TCRdb to 2013 to 2016). Concerning the study at large: In model experiments, roughly one uniquely barcoded TCR beta cDNA molecule per two T cells was captured by template switching. To avoid experimental bias, donors of different ages were spread randomly across the sequencing lanes. For two donors (one aged 18 to 29 and one aged 80 or older), the study analyzed two additional independent replicas of 1 million unique cDNA reads from the same blood draw. Age-related changes in TCR beta repertoire diversity were measured in the study by deep sequencing normalized with unique cDNA molecular identifiers. The donors were divided into four age groups: young (average around 15 years), middle-aged (approximately 39), aged (approximately 62) and long-lived (roughly 82). Overall study results and their limits: Observed TCR beta diversity per million T cells fell roughly linearly with age, and a significant reduction was already apparent by age roughly 40. Observed TCR beta diversity correlated strongly with the percentage of naive T cells measured by flow cytometry. Since profiling was done on bulk unsorted PBMCs, naive and antigen-experienced compartments could not be conclusively compared. Total diversity estimates from one million sequenced T cells were considered lower bounds and underestimates. Because donor CMV infection status was unknown, age-related changes in expanded clonotypes were potentially confounded. Compared with the aged group, more naive CD4+ T cells, fewer expanded clones and increased TCR diversity were shown by the long-lived group, suggesting age selection.

Library preparation employed 5' RACE. Reads for this sample came from an Illumina HiSeq 2500. The second PCR ran for about 6 to 12 cycles and used a J-beta primer mix along with a sample-barcoded 5' primer. Each TCR beta cDNA molecule received a unique molecular identifier from a template-switch 5' adaptor carrying 12 random nucleotides. Each sample yielded at least 3 million CDR3-containing paired-end reads. All of the RNA was converted into first-strand cDNA using the Mint cDNA synthesis kit, with a TRBC-specific oligonucleotide serving as the primer. Following uracil-DNA glycosylase treatment, a first 18-cycle PCR with universal primers M1SS and BC2_uni_R was performed on all cDNA. From the authors' description of their analysis: Normalization of each sample was performed by random selection of 1 million high-quality reads, each carrying a distinct molecular identifier. Reads sharing molecular identifiers were discarded rather than binned into consensus sequences. MiTCR, set to a Q25 quality threshold and the strictest error-elimination algorithm, was used for CDR3 identification, clonotype clustering and error correction. A nonparametric unseen species model using Euler transformation provided a lower-bound estimate of total TCR beta diversity. TCRdb's own reprocessing of the public reads used fastp at Q25 and MiXCR and kept productive beta chains. One record per CDR3 amino acid sequence lists the most common genes and DNA. Here the V and J calls rest on TCRdb's processing, not on the authors' analysis. For this sample the table gives roughly 1,800,000 distinct CDR3 sequences, of which about 50% were detected only once. The top ten clonotypes cover around 2.1% of the sample.

This clonotype was counted a few times. It has no known antigen specificity. No much larger clone exists at a distance of one base, and base qualities are not known. Donors were approximately 42 systemically healthy Caucasian individuals from Russia aged 6 to 90 years. About 10 milliliters of peripheral blood were collected from each donor into EDTA-treated Vacutainer tubes. Ficoll-Paque density-gradient centrifugation was used to isolate PBMCs, with at least 6.5 million per sample. Total RNA was extracted from PBMCs with Trizol reagent, with at least 6 micrograms obtained per sample. For every donor, flow cytometry on a PBMC aliquot measured the percentage of naive CD45RAhigh/CD27high T cells. The germline ends are 9 bases apart after V is trimmed by 2 bases and J by 4 bases. The germline V gene supplies CDR1 MNHEY and CDR2 SVGAGI. The CDR3 covers 14 residues, taking in both the cysteine and the phenylalanine. Only the CDR3 region is kept as DNA, spanning 42 bases read in frame from base 1.

The sequenced sample was blood. The TCR sequence derives from a middle-aged woman in good health. The rearrangement combines TRBV6-5 with TRBJ2-1; there is no confident call for the D gene. The nucleotide sequence is given as TGTGCCAGCAGTTACAAGAGTCGTTACAATGAGCAGTTCTTC. The encoded protein is CASSYKSRYNEQFF.